This T cell receptor (beta chain) appears in the sequencing data of a study of early T cells in non-severe SARS-CoV-2 infection. At the level of the study: Chains stayed unpaired after sequencing of bulk RNA from unsorted whole blood. The study, taken as a whole, reports: A preference for anti-spike CD8 responses marked VDJdb matching, which missed private and CD4 specificities.

This clonotype was picked up a small number of times. Its antigen remains unknown. Unique molecular identifier tags were affixed to discrete cDNA molecules. TCRdb redid the calling of the 5' RACE reads with MiXCR, one entry per CDR3 protein. The table has tens of thousands of distinct CDR3 sequences, 8% to 10% seen once; the top ten hold around 16%. The sequence came from an adult who was a healthcare worker with PCR-confirmed SARS-CoV-2 infection or an uninfected control (not recorded which). The specimen comprised whole blood, sampled at baseline.

The CDR3 here is CASSQGLQGVTEAFF. CDR3 nucleotide sequence: TGCGCCAGCAGCCAAGGCCTACAGGGAGTCACTGAAGCTTTCTTT. This rearrangement joins TRBV4-3 to TRBJ1-1; a weak D match, TRBD1 (6 bases). CDR1 and CDR2 from the germline V gene are LGHNA and YSLEER. V gave up 1 base and J gave up 4 bases, with 13 bases separating them. The CDR3 runs 15 residues.